Described below is a single T cell receptor beta chain sequence and its context. The antigen is unknown. The junction does not match germline at one end; this may be a read error. The germline V gene has CDR1 SGHRS and CDR2 YFSETQ. The CDR3 contains 15 residues. The sample originates from a study of CD8 T cells in ankylosing spondylitis. Study conclusions and caveats: Reported data indicate significant enrichment of disease-linked clones within matched ankylosing spondylitis synovial fluid. A motif of under 10 highly homologous TCR beta variants was seen as apparently characteristic of ankylosing spondylitis blood.

Each TCR beta library was made by quantitative 5'-RACE that incorporated molecular barcodes. One entry per CDR3 protein, called by TCRdb with MiXCR from the 5' RACE reads. The sample has under 850,000 distinct CDR3 sequences; around 17% are singletons. The sequence was collected from a male donor with ankylosing spondylitis. Sequencing input: blood, either unsorted or a sorted T cell fraction (not recorded which). This rearrangement joins TRBV5-1 to TRBJ2-2; 11 bases are a match to TRBD1. The CDR3 spells CASYGQGASTGELFF. The CDR3 DNA sequence: TGCGCCAGCTACGGACAGGGGGCTAGTACCGGGGAACTGTTTTTT.